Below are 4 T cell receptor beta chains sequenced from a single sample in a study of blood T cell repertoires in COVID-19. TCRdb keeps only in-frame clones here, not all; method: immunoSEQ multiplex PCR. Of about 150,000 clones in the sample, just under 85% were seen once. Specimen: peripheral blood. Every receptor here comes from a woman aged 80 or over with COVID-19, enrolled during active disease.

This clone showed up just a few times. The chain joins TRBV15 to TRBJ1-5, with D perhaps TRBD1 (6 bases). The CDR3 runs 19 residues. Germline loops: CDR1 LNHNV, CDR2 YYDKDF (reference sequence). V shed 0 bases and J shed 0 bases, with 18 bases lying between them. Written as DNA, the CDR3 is TGTGCCACCAGCAGAGATCTACGGACAGAATTATATAGCAATCAGCCCCAGCATTTT. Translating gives CATSRDLRTELYSNQPQHF.

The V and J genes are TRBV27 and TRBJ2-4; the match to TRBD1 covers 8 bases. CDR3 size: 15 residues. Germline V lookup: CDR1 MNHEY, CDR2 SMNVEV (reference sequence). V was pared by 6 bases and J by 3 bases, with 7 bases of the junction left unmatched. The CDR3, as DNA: TGTGCCAGCAGCCAGGACAGGGCATACAAAAACATTCAGTACTTC. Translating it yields CASSQDRAYKNIQYF.

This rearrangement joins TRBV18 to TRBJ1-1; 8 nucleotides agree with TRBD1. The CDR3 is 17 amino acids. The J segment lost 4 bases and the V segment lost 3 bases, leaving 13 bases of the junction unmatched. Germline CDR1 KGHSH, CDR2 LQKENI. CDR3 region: CASSPRIIGQGSTEAFF. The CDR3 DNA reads TGTGCCAGCTCACCGAGGATTATCGGACAGGGAAGCACTGAAGCTTTCTTT.

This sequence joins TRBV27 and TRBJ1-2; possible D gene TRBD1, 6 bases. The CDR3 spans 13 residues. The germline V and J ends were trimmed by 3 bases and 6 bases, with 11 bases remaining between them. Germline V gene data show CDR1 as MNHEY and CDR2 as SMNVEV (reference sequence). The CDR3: CASSLRGGNGYTF. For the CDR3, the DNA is TGTGCCAGCAGTTTGCGGGGGGGCAATGGCTACACCTTC.